This T cell receptor (beta chain) is drawn from a study of cytomegalovirus exposure and HLA in healthy donors. Findings of the study overall: When analyzed later, a missense DCLRE1C variant was found to be linked to TCR beta V- and J-gene trimming.

This CDR3 is 17 amino acids long. Between the trimmed V and J ends, which lost 0 bases and 9 bases, there was a span of 21 bases. CDR1 is MNHEY, CDR2 SMNVEV, per germline (reference sequence). A few counts support this clone. Its specificity is unknown. Use of 60 Vbeta and 13 Jbeta primers characterized the PCR. Here immunoSEQ multiplex PCR was the method, and the copy in TCRdb shows in-frame clones only, minus some. The sample has tens of thousands of clones, 55% to 80% seen once; the top ten hold 6.5% to 8%. This clonotype originated in a man aged 40-49 years in good health and CMV-seropositive. The rearrangement links TRBV27 to TRBJ1-5; the D gene is possibly TRBD1 (6 bases). Sequencing input: PBMCs. CDR3 in amino acids: CASSLSRGGTTVLPQHF. The CDR3 nucleotides read TGTGCCAGCAGTTTATCAAGAGGGGGGACTACCGTTTTGCCCCAGCATTTT.